These 20 T cell receptor beta chains were sequenced from one sample in a study of shared clonotypes between healthy human individuals. Repertoires were generated with immunoSEQ multiplex PCR, while TCRdb's copy carries only in-frame clones and drops some. This sample has about 460,000 clones, with over 60% found just once. The sequencing input was PBMCs. The receptor set was obtained from a woman in her thirties or forties in good health. Some clones in this sample may be carry-over from other donors' samples.

The chain employs TRBV11-2 and TRBJ1-3; possible D gene TRBD1, 5 bases. CDR3 length equals 15 residues. The germline V gene has CDR1 SGHAT and CDR2 FQNNGV. Trimming cost V 1 base and J 0 bases, with 7 bases left between them. The CDR3 sequence: CASSLVQGSGNTIYF. CDR3 nucleotides: TGTGCCAGCAGCTTAGTGCAGGGCTCTGGAAACACCATATATTTT.

This sequence joins TRBV6-1 and TRBJ1-4, with no clear D. The CDR3 runs to 12 residues. Looked up from germline, CDR1 is MNHNS and CDR2 is SASEGT. The germline V and J ends were trimmed by 4 bases and 8 bases, with 8 bases remaining between them. The CDR3: CASSGNGEKLFF. The CDR3 nucleotides are TGTGCCAGCAGTGGTAATGGAGAAAAACTGTTTTTT.

The V call is TRBV5-1, the J call TRBJ2-2; TRBD2 matches at 8 bases. J was trimmed by 6 bases and V by 0 bases; bases with no gene match: 4. The CDR3 runs to 15 residues. CDR1 is SGHRS and CDR2 is YFSETQ in the germline V gene. In DNA, the CDR3 is TGCGCCAGCAGCTTGGTGCTAGCGGGCTCCGGGGAGCTGTTTTTT. It codes for CASSLVLAGSGELFF.

This chain uses TRBV7-3 with TRBJ2-6; the D gene could be TRBD1 or TRBD2 (5 bases each). CDR1 and CDR2 (germline): SGHTA, FQGTGA. This CDR3 spans 16 amino acids. With 5 bases removed from V and 4 bases from J, the gap between germline ends came to 15 bases. CDR3 nucleotides: TGTGCCAGCAGCCGGGACCCCCAAGCCGGGGCCAACGTCCTGACTTTC. Residues: CASSRDPQAGANVLTF.

The chain recombines TRBV9 with TRBJ2-7; 9 bases are a match to TRBD2. J lost 12 bases, V lost 4 bases, and 11 bases had no gene match. CDR1 SGDLS and CDR2 YYNGEE come from the germline V gene. The CDR3 extends over 13 amino acids. CDR3: CASSFGTSRRWYF. In DNA, the CDR3 is TGTGCCAGCAGCTTTGGGACTAGCCGGCGGTGGTACTTC.

This clone was observed once. The gene calls are TRBV28 and TRBJ2-2, with D perhaps matching TRBD2 (7 bases). There are 15 residues in the CDR3. Trimming shortened V by 5 bases and J by 4 bases, and 14 bases separated the two germline ends. Per the germline V gene, CDR1 is MDHEN and CDR2 is SYDVKM. The CDR3 region has the DNA TGTGCCAGCAGTAGGGGGGGCTCTCCCACCGGGGAGCTGTTTTTT. Protein: CASSRGGSPTGELFF. The full variable domain, in which reference TRBV28 and TRBJ2-2 provide the parts outside the CDR3, is DVKVTQSSRYLVKRTGEKVFLECVQDMDHENMFWYRQDPGLGLRLIYFSYDVKMKEKGDIPEGYSVSREKKERFSLILESASTNQTSMYLCASSRGGSPTGELFFGEGSRLTVL.

Here the CDR3 DNA reads TGCAGCGTTGAAGATCGGACAGGGGCGGCAGATACGCAGTATTTT. Translated, it gives CSVEDRTGAADTQYF. The chain couples TRBV29-1 to TRBJ2-3; the match to TRBD1 covers 9 bases. V gave up 0 bases and J gave up 4 bases; unmatched junction bases: 5. The CDR3 covers 15 residues. CDR1 and CDR2 (germline): SQVTM, ANQGSEA.

This clone turned up a few times. The rearrangement links TRBV2 to TRBJ1-4, with unresolved D. Trimming pared 3 bases from V and 4 bases from J, leaving 9 bases between. Germline CDR1 and CDR2: SNHLY and FYNNEI. This CDR3 has 14 residues. The CDR3 DNA is TGTGCCAGCAGTGAGACGACCTTTAATGAAAAACTGTTTTTT. Residues: CASSETTFNEKLFF.

This clone occurred a few times. This sequence joins TRBV11-3 and TRBJ2-1; possible D gene TRBD2, 7 bases. The V gene lost 5 bases and the J gene lost 2 bases, with 13 bases spanning the gap. This CDR3 is built from 15 residues. CDR1 SGHNT and CDR2 YENEEA come from the germline V gene. The CDR3 spells CASSLGGETYNEQFF. Here the CDR3 DNA reads TGTGCCAGCAGCCTAGGGGGGGAGACCTACAATGAGCAGTTCTTC.

The gene calls are TRBV10-3 and TRBJ2-7; 7 bases line up with TRBD1. The CDR3 extends over 14 amino acids. Trimming took 3 bases from V and 0 from J; bases not matched to a gene: 2. CDR1 ENHRY and CDR2 SYGVKD come from the germline V gene. The CDR3 region has the DNA TGTGCCATCAGTGATTACAGGGGCTCCTACGAGCAGTACTTC. The encoded protein is CAISDYRGSYEQYF.

Written as DNA, the CDR3 is TGTGCCAGAAGCCCCCCATGGGGCAGCGCGAACACTGAAGCTTTCTTT. As protein: CARSPPWGSANTEAFF. V and J are TRBV5-3 and TRBJ1-1, with D tentatively TRBD1 (5 bases). TRBV5-3 is classed as an ORF, of uncertain function. With 4 bases removed from V and 1 base from J, the gap between germline ends came to 17 bases. The CDR3 loop spans 16 amino acids.

The rearrangement joins TRBV7-9 to TRBJ2-3; the D gene is possibly TRBD1 (5 bases). This CDR3 contains 12 residues. V was trimmed by 7 bases and J by 6 bases, leaving 11 bases between them. CDR1 SEHNR and CDR2 FQNEAQ come from the germline V gene (reference sequence). The CDR3 sequence is CASTQQADTQYF. DNA of the CDR3: TGTGCCAGCACCCAACAGGCCGATACGCAGTATTTT.

J is TRBJ2-3 and V is TRBV30; no clear D gene. Germline-derived CDR1 and CDR2 are GTSNPN and SVGIG (reference sequence). The CDR3 length is 12 residues. V lost 0 bases, J lost 6 bases, and 7 bases lay in between. In DNA form, the CDR3 reads TGTGCCTGGAGTGTCAGCAGGGATACGCAGTATTTT. Protein product: CAWSVSRDTQYF.

The sample holds a few counts of this clone. The chain combines TRBV27 with TRBJ2-1; 11 nucleotides agree with TRBD2. CDR1 is MNHEY and CDR2 is SMNVEV in the germline V gene (reference sequence). The V and J ends lost 5 bases and 8 bases, in that order; junction bases with no gene match: 11. The CDR3 sequence is 16 residues long. The CDR3 region has the DNA TGTGCCAGCAGTGTCTATAGCGGGAGGGCCGCGGATGAGCAGTTCTTC. Translation gives CASSVYSGRAADEQFF.

V is TRBV28 and J is TRBJ1-5; D might be TRBD1 (6 bases). The germline V and J ends were trimmed by 5 bases and 0 bases, with 23 bases remaining between them. There are 19 residues in the CDR3. Germline V gene data show CDR1 as MDHEN and CDR2 as SYDVKM. CDR3 amino acids: CASSSPGTQKLYSNQPQHF. For the CDR3, the DNA is TGTGCCAGCAGTAGCCCCGGGACACAAAAACTTTATAGCAATCAGCCCCAGCATTTT.

This clone was seen just once. V is TRBV5-4 and J is TRBJ2-1; D possibly uses TRBD1 or TRBD2 (5 bases each). This CDR3 region has 16 residues. The germline V gene encodes CDR1 SGHNT and CDR2 YYREEE (reference sequence). Trimming took off 0 bases at V and 3 bases at J, with 13 bases between the two ends. In DNA form, the CDR3 reads TGTGCCAGCAGCTTGGGTGGGAGAGGGGTCTACAATGAGCAGTTCTTC. It codes for CASSLGGRGVYNEQFF.

On this clone: The same CDR3 also results from other DNA sequences found in this sample. This sequence joins TRBV11-2 and TRBJ2-7; D possibly corresponds to TRBD2 (6 bases). V was shortened by 2 bases and J by 4 bases, with 12 bases between the two germline ends. CDR1 is SGHAT and CDR2 is FQNNGV in the germline V gene. The CDR3 runs to 14 residues. DNA of the CDR3: TGTGCCAGCAGCTTACCGTCGGGAGTGTACGAGCAGTACTTC. Amino acids: CASSLPSGVYEQYF.

As regards this clone: Within the sample, other DNA sequences also encode this same CDR3. The chain carries TRBV5-1 and TRBJ1-2; the D gene is possibly TRBD1 (5 bases). Deletions cut 0 bases from V and 7 bases from J, with 10 bases between. Per germline, CDR1 SGHRS and CDR2 YFSETQ. The CDR3 sequence is 13 residues long. CDR3 loop: CASSLEGLGGYTF. The CDR3 coding sequence is TGCGCCAGCAGCTTGGAGGGACTTGGTGGCTACACCTTC.

This clone is a singleton in its sample. The rearrangement uses TRBV2 and TRBJ1-3; possible D gene TRBD1, 5 bases. This CDR3 has 16 residues. Germline assignment: CDR1 SNHLY and CDR2 FYNNEI. The V end lost 0 bases, the J end lost 4 bases, and 13 bases lay between the germline ends. The CDR3 DNA sequence: TGTGCCAGCAGTGAAGCGTCCAGGGCCCAAGGAAACACCATATATTTT. Translating gives CASSEASRAQGNTIYF.

V usage is TRBV5-8 and J usage is TRBJ2-5, with TRBD1 as a possible D gene (5 bases). Trimming took 0 bases from V and 1 from J, leaving 7 bases between them. The V gene's germline CDR1 is SGHTS and CDR2 YDEGEE. This CDR3 has 14 residues. The CDR3 DNA sequence: TGTGCCAGCAGCTTGGGACAGATCCAAGAGACCCAGTACTTC. This codes for CASSLGQIQETQYF.